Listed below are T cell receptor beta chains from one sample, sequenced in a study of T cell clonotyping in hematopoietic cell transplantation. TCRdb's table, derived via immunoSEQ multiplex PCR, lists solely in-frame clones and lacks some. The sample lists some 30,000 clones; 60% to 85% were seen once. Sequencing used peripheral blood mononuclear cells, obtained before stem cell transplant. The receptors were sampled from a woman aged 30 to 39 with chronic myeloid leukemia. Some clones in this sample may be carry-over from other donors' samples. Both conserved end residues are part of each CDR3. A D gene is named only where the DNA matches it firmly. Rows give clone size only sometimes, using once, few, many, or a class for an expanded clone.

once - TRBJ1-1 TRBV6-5 TGTGCCAGCAGGAGGGGGGAAAACACTGAAGCTTTCTTT CASRRGENTEAFF
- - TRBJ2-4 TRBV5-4 TGTGCCAGCAGCTTGGGGGCCGCAGGAAACATTCAGTACTTC CASSLGAAGNIQYF
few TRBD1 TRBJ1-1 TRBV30 TGTGCCTGGAGGGACCGGGACAGGGGTCTATCTAGTGCTTTCTTT CAWRDRDRGLSSAFF
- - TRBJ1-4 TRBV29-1 TGCAGCAGCCGGGCCTCCAGTAATGAAAAACTGTTTTTT CSSRASSNEKLFF
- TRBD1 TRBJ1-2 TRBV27 TGTGCCAGCAGGAGGGGACAGGAGAGGTCTAACTATGGCTACACCTTC CASRRGQERSNYGYTF
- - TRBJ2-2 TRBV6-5 TGTGCCAGCAGTAACTCGAACACCGGGGAGCTGTTTTTT CASSNSNTGELFF
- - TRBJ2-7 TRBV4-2 TGTGCCAGCAGCCGAACAGGTTCCTACGAGCAGTACTTC CASSRTGSYEQYF
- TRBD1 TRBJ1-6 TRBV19 TGTGCCAGTAGTATCGCGGGGACACAGGGGAACACCCTCCACTTT CASSIAGTQGNTLHF
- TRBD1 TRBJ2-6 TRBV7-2 TGTGCCAGCAGCTTAGATGGTTGGCAGGGGGACGGGGCCAACGTCCTGACTTTC CASSLDGWQGDGANVLTF
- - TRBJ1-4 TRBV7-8 TGTGCCAGCAGCGGTGACGGAGAAAAACTGTTTTTT CASSGDGEKLFF
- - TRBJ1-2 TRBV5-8 TGTGCCAGCAGCTTGGATTGGGGGGGCTACACCTTC CASSLDWGGYTF
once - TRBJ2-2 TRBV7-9 TGTGCCAGCAGCTTCACGGGGACCGGGGAGCTGTTTTTT CASSFTGTGELFF
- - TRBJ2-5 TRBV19 TGTGCCAGTAGTATTTCCAGGGTGAAAATAGAGACCCAGTACTTC CASSISRVKIETQYF
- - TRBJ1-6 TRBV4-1 TGCGCCAGCAGCCAAGTTCTTGGGAATTCACCCCTCCACTTT CASSQVLGNSPLHF
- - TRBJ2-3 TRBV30 TGTGCCTGGAGCGCGCCGTCCCAGACGCAGTATTTT CAWSAPSQTQYF
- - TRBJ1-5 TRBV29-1 TGCAGCGTTGAATATAACGCCAATCAGCCCCAGCATTTT CSVEYNANQPQHF
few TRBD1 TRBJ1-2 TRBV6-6 TGTGCCAGCAGACACCAGGGGGCGACCCCTAACTATGGCTACACCTTC CASRHQGATPNYGYTF
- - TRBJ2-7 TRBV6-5 TGTGCCAGCGGATCCGGGACCCCACCTCGTGAGCAGTACTTC CASGSGTPPREQYF
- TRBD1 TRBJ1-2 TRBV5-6 TGTGCCAGCAGCTTGACAGGGGGCTGGGCGGGCTATGGCTACACCTTC CASSLTGGWAGYGYTF
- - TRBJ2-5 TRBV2 TGTGCCAGCAGCAGGGAATTCCAAGAGACCCAGTACTTC CASSREFQETQYF
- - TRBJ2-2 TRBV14 TGTGCCAGCAGCCAAGACAGAACGAACACCGGGGAGCTGTTTTTT CASSQDRTNTGELFF
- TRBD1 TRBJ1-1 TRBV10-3 TGTGCCATCAGTGAATTACAGGGGACTGAAGCTTTCTTT CAISELQGTEAFF
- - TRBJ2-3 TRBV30 TGTGCCTGGAGTTGGCAGGGAGGCACAGATACGCAGTATTTT CAWSWQGGTDTQYF
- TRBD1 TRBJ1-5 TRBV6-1 TGTGCCAGCAGTGTTAAACTGGGACAGTATAGCAATCAGCCCCAGCATTTT CASSVKLGQYSNQPQHF
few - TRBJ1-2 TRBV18 TGTGCCAGCTCGCCACTGGCAGGGAGCTATGGCTACACCTTC CASSPLAGSYGYTF
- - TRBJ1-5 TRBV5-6 TGTGCCAGCAGCTCAGGGGTCAACAATCAGCCCCAGCATTTT CASSSGVNNQPQHF
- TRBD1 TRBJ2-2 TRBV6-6 TGTGCCAGCATCTCAGGGGGGAACACCGGGGAGCTGTTTTTT CASISGGNTGELFF
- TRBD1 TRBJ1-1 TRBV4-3 TGCGCCAGCAGCCCGGGGACAGTCAAGGGAACTGAAGCTTTCTTT CASSPGTVKGTEAFF
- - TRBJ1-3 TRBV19 TGTGCCAGTAGTGGGCCGTGGGGGGCTGGAAACACCATATATTTT CASSGPWGAGNTIYF
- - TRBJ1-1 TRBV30 TGTGCCTGGAGTGTCTCCATGGTGGAAGCTTTCTTT CAWSVSMVEAFF
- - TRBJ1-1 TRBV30 TGTGCCTGGTCCCGAGGGATAGTCAGAAACACTGAAGCTTTCTTT CAWSRGIVRNTEAFF
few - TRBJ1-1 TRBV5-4 TGTGCCAGCAGCTTGGAGGACACTGAGCCAACTGAAGCTTTCTTT CASSLEDTEPTEAFF
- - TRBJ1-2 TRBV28 TGTGCCAGCAGAAACCAGAAAAGTGGCTACACCTTC CASRNQKSGYTF
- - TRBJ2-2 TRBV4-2 TGTGCCAGCAGCCTTGGGGGGCCGAACACCGGGGAGCTGTTTTTT CASSLGGPNTGELFF
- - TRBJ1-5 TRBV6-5 TGTGCCAGCAGTTACTACAGGGATCAGCCCCAGCATTTT CASSYYRDQPQHF
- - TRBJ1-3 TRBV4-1 TGCGCCAGCAGCCATCAACCTGGAAACACCATATATTTT CASSHQPGNTIYF
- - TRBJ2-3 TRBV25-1 TGTGCCAGCAGTGCCCTCTCGGACAGCACAGATACGCAGTATTTT CASSALSDSTDTQYF
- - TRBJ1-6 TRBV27 TGTGCCAGCAGTACTACCTCAGGGAACTATAATTCACCCCTCCACTTT CASSTTSGNYNSPLHF
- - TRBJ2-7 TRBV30 TGTGCCCTGATGATGGCGGGCAGCTCCTACGAGCAGTACTTC CALMMAGSSYEQYF
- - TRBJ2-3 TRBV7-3 TGTGCCAGCAGCTTAGGCAGGACTAGCACAGATACGCAGTATTTT CASSLGRTSTDTQYF
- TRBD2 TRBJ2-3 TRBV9 TGTGCCAGCAGCGCTCGGGGGGGCCGTTCAGATACGCAGTATTTT CASSARGGRSDTQYF
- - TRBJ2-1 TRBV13 TGTGCCAGCAGCTTAGGGGGCCGGGGGGACAACAATGAGCAGTTCTTC CASSLGGRGDNNEQFF
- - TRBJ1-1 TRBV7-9 TGTGCCAGCAGCTTAGGGGCAGTGGCGGCTTTCTTT CASSLGAVAAFF
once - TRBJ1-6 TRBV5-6 TGTGCCAGCAGCTTGAATTCACCCCTCCACTTT CASSLNSPLHF